These T cell receptor beta chains were read from a single sample in a study of T cell responses to AZD1222 COVID-19 vaccine. Assay: immunoSEQ multiplex PCR; the TCRdb copy retains only in-frame clones and omits some. The sample comprises 90,000 to 150,000 clones, around nine tenths of which are singletons, and over 3% rests with the top ten. This material consisted of peripheral blood, taken on day 0 of AZD1222 vaccination. Source of these receptors: an adult in good health. Both conserved end residues are part of each CDR3. The D gene is left open where the match is weak. For some rows the clone size is stated as once, few or many, or as a class when expanded; others skip it.

TGTGCCAGCAGCGTCGGACAGGAGGGTGAAGCTTTCTTT	CASSVGQEGEAFF	TRBD1	.	TRBJ1-1	TRBV9	13
TGTGCCAGCAGCCAAGGACTAGCGGGGGGAAACACCGGGGAGCTGTTTTTT	CASSQGLAGGNTGELFF	TRBD2	.	TRBJ2-2	TRBV9	17
TGTGCCAGCAGCCTCGCGCCGCCGTCCTACAATGAGCAGTTCTTC	CASSLAPPSYNEQFF	.	.	TRBJ2-1	TRBV6-5	15
TGCAGTGCTAGTAATTCACGGACAGGGAACTATGGCTACACCTTC	CSASNSRTGNYGYTF	TRBD1	.	TRBJ1-2	TRBV20-1	15
TGTGCCAGCAGACAAGGACCGGGGAGCTATGGCTACACCTTC	CASRQGPGSYGYTF	.	.	TRBJ1-2	TRBV27	14
TGTGCCAGCAGCTTGACTAGTAGGCCCAAAAATGAGCAGTTCTTC	CASSLTSRPKNEQFF	.	.	TRBJ2-1	TRBV5-6	15
TGTGCCACCAGCAGAGTGGAGGGTTTACCCTACAATGAGCAGTTCTTC	CATSRVEGLPYNEQFF	.	.	TRBJ2-1	TRBV15	16
TGTGCCAGCAGTTTGGGAAGAAACACTGAAGCTTTCTTT	CASSLGRNTEAFF	.	.	TRBJ1-1	TRBV27	13
TGCGCCAGCAGCCCTGAGGGCCATCGAGGAAAACTGTTTTTT	CASSPEGHRGKLFF	.	.	TRBJ1-4	TRBV5-1	14
TGCGCCAGCAGTCAGGGTGTGAACACTGAAGCTTTCTTT	CASSQGVNTEAFF	.	once	TRBJ1-1	TRBV4-1	13